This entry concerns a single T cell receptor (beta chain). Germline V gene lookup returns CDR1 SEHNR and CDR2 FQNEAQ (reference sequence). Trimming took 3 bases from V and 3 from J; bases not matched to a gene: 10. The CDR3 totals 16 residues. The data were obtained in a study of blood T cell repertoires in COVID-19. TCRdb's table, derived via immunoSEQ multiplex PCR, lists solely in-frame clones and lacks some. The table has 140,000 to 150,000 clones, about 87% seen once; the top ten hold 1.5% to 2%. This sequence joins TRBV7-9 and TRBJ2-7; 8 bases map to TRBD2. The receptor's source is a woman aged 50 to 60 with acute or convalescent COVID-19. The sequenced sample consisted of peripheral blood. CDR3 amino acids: CASSFGLSGGHYEQYF. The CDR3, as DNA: TGTGCCAGCAGCTTCGGGCTGTCGGGGGGGCACTACGAGCAGTACTTC.